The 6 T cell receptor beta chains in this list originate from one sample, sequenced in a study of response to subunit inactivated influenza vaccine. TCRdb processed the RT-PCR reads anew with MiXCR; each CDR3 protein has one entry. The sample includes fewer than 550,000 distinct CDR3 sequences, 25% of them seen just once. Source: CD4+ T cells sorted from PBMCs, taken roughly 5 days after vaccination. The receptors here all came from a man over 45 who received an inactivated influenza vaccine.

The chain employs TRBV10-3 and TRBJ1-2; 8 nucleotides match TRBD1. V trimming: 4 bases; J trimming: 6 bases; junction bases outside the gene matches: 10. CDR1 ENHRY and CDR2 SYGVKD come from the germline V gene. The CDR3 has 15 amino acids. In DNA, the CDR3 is TGTGCCATCAGTGCGGGACAGGAAGGTATAAATGGCTACACCTTC. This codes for CAISAGQEGINGYTF.

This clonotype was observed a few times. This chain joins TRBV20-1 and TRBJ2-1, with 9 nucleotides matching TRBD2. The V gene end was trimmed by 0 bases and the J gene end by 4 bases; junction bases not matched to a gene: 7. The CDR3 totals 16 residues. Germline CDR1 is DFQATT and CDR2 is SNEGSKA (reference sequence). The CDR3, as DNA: TGCAGTGCTAGAGAACAGGGTAGCGGGAGTTACAATGAGCAGTTCTTC. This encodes CSAREQGSGSYNEQFF.

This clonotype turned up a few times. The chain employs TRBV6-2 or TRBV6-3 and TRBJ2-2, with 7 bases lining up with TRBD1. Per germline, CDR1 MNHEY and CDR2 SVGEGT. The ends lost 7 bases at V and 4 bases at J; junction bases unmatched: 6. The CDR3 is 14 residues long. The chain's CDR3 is CASTLDRFTGELFF. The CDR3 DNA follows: TGTGCCAGCACCCTGGACAGGTTCACCGGGGAGCTGTTTTTT.

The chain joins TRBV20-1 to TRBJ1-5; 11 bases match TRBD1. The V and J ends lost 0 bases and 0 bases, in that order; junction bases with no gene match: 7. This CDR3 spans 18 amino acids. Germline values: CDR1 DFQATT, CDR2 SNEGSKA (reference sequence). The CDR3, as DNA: TGCAGTGCTAGAGATCCGGACAGGGGGCTAGGTAGCAATCAGCCCCAGCATTTT. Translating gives CSARDPDRGLGSNQPQHF.

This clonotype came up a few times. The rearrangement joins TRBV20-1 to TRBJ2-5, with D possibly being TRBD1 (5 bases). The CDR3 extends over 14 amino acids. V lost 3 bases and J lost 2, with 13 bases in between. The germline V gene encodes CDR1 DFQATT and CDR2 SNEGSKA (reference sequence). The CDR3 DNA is TGCAGTGCTAGTTCCATTGGGGCGCAAGAGACCCAGTACTTC. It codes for CSASSIGAQETQYF.

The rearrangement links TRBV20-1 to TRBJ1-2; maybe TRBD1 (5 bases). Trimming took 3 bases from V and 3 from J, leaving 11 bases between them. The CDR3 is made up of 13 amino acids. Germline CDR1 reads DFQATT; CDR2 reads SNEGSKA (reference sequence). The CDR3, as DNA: TGCAGTGCTAGGGAGGGGACTCACTATGGCTACACCTTC. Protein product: CSAREGTHYGYTF.